These 31 T cell receptor beta chains were sequenced from one sample in a study of cytomegalovirus exposure and HLA in healthy donors (TCRdb year 2017). Library preparation was by the immunoSEQ multiplex PCR assay. The multiplex PCR relied on a mix of 60 forward primers for TCR Vbeta segments and 13 reverse primers for TCR Jbeta segments. TCRdb retrieved this table from immuneACCESS and kept in-frame rearrangements only. Not all clones are present; in checked studies, unresolved V genes account for under half, and no reason is known for the remainder. A total of under 200,000 clones appear in this sample, 80% of them only once. The ten largest clones take up approximately 4.8% of the sample. Source material: PBMCs. Every receptor here comes from a man in his thirties or forties in good health and CMV-seronegative.

The V and J genes are TRBV4-1 and TRBJ2-5; D not resolved. The germline gives CDR1 MGHRA, CDR2 YSYEKL. This CDR3 contains 14 residues. The V end lost 1 base, the J end lost 2 bases, and 8 bases lay between the germline ends. CDR3 sequence: CASSQVGQQETQYF. The CDR3 coding sequence is TGCGCCAGCAGCCAAGTTGGGCAGCAAGAGACCCAGTACTTC.

CDR3 loop: CASSLAQGIDTEAFF. The CDR3 DNA reads TGCGCCAGCAGCTTGGCCCAGGGGATAGACACTGAAGCTTTCTTT. This rearrangement joins TRBV5-1 to TRBJ1-1; the D gene is possibly TRBD1 (6 bases). Germline loops: CDR1 SGHRS, CDR2 YFSETQ. CDR3 size: 15 residues. V gave up 0 bases and J gave up 3 bases, with 12 bases separating them.

CDR3 DNA: TGTGCCAGCAGTCCATGGGACAGGATCAGCTCCTACGAGCAGTACTTC. This translates into CASSPWDRISSYEQYF. This rearrangement joins TRBV27 to TRBJ2-5; 8 bases are a match to TRBD1. Near its end, the DNA agrees better with TRBJ2-7, so the J call may be wrong. The germline gives CDR1 MNHEY, CDR2 SMNVEV (reference sequence). There are 16 residues in the CDR3.

This clone was observed a single time. The chain is built from TRBV4-3 and TRBJ2-2; D gene uncertain. The CDR3 is 16 amino acids. Germline loops: CDR1 LGHNA, CDR2 YSLEER. V was trimmed by 0 bases and J by 0 bases, leaving 8 bases between them. The CDR3 reads CASSQERFSNTGELFF. In DNA, the CDR3 is TGCGCCAGCAGCCAAGAGAGGTTCTCGAACACCGGGGAGCTGTTTTTT.

To note about this clone: A junction boundary mismatches the germline segment, possibly from a read error. This chain links TRBV5-4 with TRBJ1-2; 7 bases are shared with TRBD1. The CDR3 consists of 16 residues. Germline V gene lookup returns CDR1 SGHNT and CDR2 YYREEE (reference sequence). The CDR3 loop is CASSLAGGLANYGHTF. CDR3 nucleotides: TGTGCCAGCAGCTTGGCAGGGGGGTTAGCTAACTATGGCCACACCTTC.

This clone was observed a handful of times. The V and J genes are TRBV5-4 and TRBJ2-3, with 9 bases that match TRBD1. The germline V gene encodes CDR1 SGHNT and CDR2 YYREEE (reference sequence). The CDR3 covers 17 residues. The trim removed 0 bases at V and 0 bases at J, leaving 5 bases unmatched. As DNA, the CDR3 is TGTGCCAGCAGCTTGGAGACAGGGGGTCCTAGCACAGATACGCAGTATTTT. Translation gives CASSLETGGPSTDTQYF.

The gene calls are TRBV28 and TRBJ2-3; 9 bases are shared with TRBD2. CDR3 size: 14 residues. After removal of 3 bases from V and 4 bases from J, the junction contained 2 bases not matched to a gene. From germline, CDR1 is MDHEN and CDR2 SYDVKM. CDR3: CASSFSGGADTQYF. The CDR3 coding sequence is TGTGCCAGCAGTTTTAGCGGGGGCGCAGATACGCAGTATTTT. The variable domain in full, with the rest retrieved from reference TRBV28 and TRBJ2-3, is DVKVTQSSRYLVKRTGEKVFLECVQDMDHENMFWYRQDPGLGLRLIYFSYDVKMKEKGDIPEGYSVSREKKERFSLILESASTNQTSMYLCASSFSGGADTQYFGPGTRLTVL.

The chain has TRBV5-1 and TRBJ2-1, with TRBD2 matching over 9 bases. V shed 2 bases, J shed 1 base, and the junction held 7 bases outside the gene matches. The CDR3 runs to 17 residues. Germline V CDR1 and CDR2: SGHRS, YFSETQ. CDR3 loop: CASSFAGAGGSYNEQFF. The CDR3 nucleotides are TGCGCCAGCAGCTTTGCGGGAGCGGGGGGATCCTACAATGAGCAGTTCTTC. Full variable domain (rest looked up from reference TRBV5-1 and TRBJ2-1): KAGVTQTPRYLIKTRGQQVTLSCSPISGHRSVSWYQQTPGQGLQFLFEYFSETQRNKGNFPGRFSGRQFSNSRSEMNVSTLELGDSALYLCASSFAGAGGSYNEQFFGPGTRLTVL.

Concerning this clone itself: The junction departs from germline at one end; a sequencing error may be responsible. The chain couples TRBV7-9 to TRBJ1-1; D is ambiguous. The CDR3 consists of 12 residues. Germline CDR1 and CDR2: SEHNR and FQNEAQ (reference sequence). CDR3 nucleotide sequence: TGTGCCAGCAGCTTAGACCGCCTAGTCGTCCTCTTT. Encoded protein: CASSLDRLVVLF.

In the case of this clone: Other nucleotide sequences in the sample specify the same CDR3. This sequence joins TRBV9 and TRBJ1-1; D is uncertain. This CDR3 has 14 amino acids. The germline CDR1 and CDR2 sequences are SGDLS and YYNGEE. Trimming took 0 bases from V and 1 from J, leaving 7 bases between them. The CDR3 DNA is TGTGCCAGCAGCGTAGGCACAGCGAACACTGAAGCTTTCTTT. This encodes CASSVGTANTEAFF. Based on the CDR3 plus reference TRBV9 and TRBJ1-1, the full variable domain is DSGVTQTPKHLITATGQRVTLRCSPRSGDLSVYWYQQSLDQGLQFLIQYYNGEERAKGNILERFSAQQFPDLHSELNLSSLELGDSALYFCASSVGTANTEAFFGQGTRLTVV.

This chain uses TRBV27 with TRBJ1-5; weak D call: TRBD1 (6 bases). Germline CDR1 and CDR2: MNHEY and SMNVEV (reference sequence). CDR3 length: 17 amino acids. V dropped 2 bases and J dropped 3 bases, with 17 bases sitting between them. The CDR3 sequence: CASSLRGGGIFNQPQHF. Written as DNA, the CDR3 is TGTGCCAGCAGTTTAAGGGGGGGAGGGATTTTCAATCAGCCCCAGCATTTT.

This clone was found once. V is TRBV14 and J is TRBJ2-1, with TRBD1 as a possible D gene (5 bases). Per germline, CDR1 SGHDN and CDR2 FVKESK. V lost 1 base and J 5 bases, leaving 12 bases between the germline ends. The CDR3 has 15 residues. For the CDR3, the DNA is TGTGCCAGCAGCCAAGGAGCCAGGGCTAACAATGAGCAGTTCTTC. It encodes CASSQGARANNEQFF.

The chain has TRBV7-9 and TRBJ2-7; D may be TRBD2 (6 bases). This CDR3 spans 13 amino acids. The V and J ends lost 4 bases and 8 bases respectively, with 15 bases between them. Germline V CDR1 and CDR2: SEHNR, FQNEAQ (reference sequence). The CDR3 spells CASSSLWDFKQYF. The CDR3 coding sequence is TGTGCCAGCAGCTCCCTCTGGGACTTCAAGCAGTACTTC.

The chain recombines TRBV21-1 with TRBJ2-5; whether TRBD2, the table's D call, matches the DNA was not checked. TRBV21-1 is termed a pseudogene. This CDR3 is built from 15 residues. CDR3 sequence reads: CASSKEIWSPETQYF. The CDR3 nucleotides are TGTGCCAGCAGCAAGGAGATATGGTCCCCAGAGACCCAGTACTTC.

The genes are TRBV15 and TRBJ2-5, with 7 bases matching TRBD2. The last part of the DNA fits TRBJ2-7 better; the J call may be wrong. CDR3 length: 11 amino acids. The germline CDR1 and CDR2 sequences are LNHNV and YYDKDF (reference sequence). The CDR3 region is CATSGRDEQYF. The CDR3 coding sequence is TGTGCCACCAGTGGGAGGGACGAGCAGTACTTC.

The chain is built from TRBV9 and TRBJ2-7; 9 positions match TRBD1. The germline V gene encodes CDR1 SGDLS and CDR2 YYNGEE. V gave up 4 bases and J gave up 2 bases; unmatched junction bases: 10. CDR3 length: 16 amino acids. CDR3 region: CASSPGAGTGTYEQYF. CDR3 DNA: TGTGCCAGCAGCCCCGGGGCCGGGACAGGGACCTACGAGCAGTACTTC.

V is TRBV5-6 and J is TRBJ2-4, with D perhaps matching TRBD1 (6 bases). Trimming shortened V by 0 bases and J by 3 bases, and 13 bases separated the two germline ends. The CDR3 length is 16 residues. CDR1 and CDR2 (germline): SGHDT, YYEEEE. The CDR3 loop reads CASSLGVVRGKNIQYF. In DNA, the CDR3 is TGTGCCAGCAGCTTGGGGGTCGTCAGGGGCAAAAACATTCAGTACTTC. Full variable domain (outside the CDR3, taken from reference TRBV5-6 and TRBJ2-4): DAGVTQSPTHLIKTRGQQVTLRCSPKSGHDTVSWYQQALGQGPQFIFQYYEEEERQRGNFPDRFSGHQFPNYSSELNVNALLLGDSALYLCASSLGVVRGKNIQYFGAGTRLSVL.

Comments on this clone: The same CDR3 arises from other DNA sequences in this sample as well. This sequence joins TRBV5-6 and TRBJ2-2; TRBD2 might be the D (6 bases). Germline V gives CDR1 SGHDT, CDR2 YYEEEE. CDR3 length equals 16 residues. Deletions cut 1 base from V and 1 base from J, with 11 bases between. The CDR3 loop reads CASSLPGGMNTGELFF. The CDR3 DNA is TGTGCCAGCAGCTTGCCCGGGGGAATGAACACCGGGGAGCTGTTTTTT. Full variable domain (rest looked up from reference TRBV5-6 and TRBJ2-2): DAGVTQSPTHLIKTRGQQVTLRCSPKSGHDTVSWYQQALGQGPQFIFQYYEEEERQRGNFPDRFSGHQFPNYSSELNVNALLLGDSALYLCASSLPGGMNTGELFFGEGSRLTVL.

This clone was observed a single time. The gene calls are TRBV28 and TRBJ2-2; D is unclear. The V gene lost 6 bases and the J gene lost 3 bases, with 20 bases spanning the gap. This CDR3 has 17 residues. Germline-derived CDR1 and CDR2 are MDHEN and SYDVKM. The CDR3 is CASSSTRSSIHTGELFF. In nucleotides, the CDR3 is TGTGCCAGCAGCTCGACACGCTCCTCGATACACACCGGGGAGCTGTTTTTT. The whole variable domain, filled in from reference TRBV28 and TRBJ2-2, reads DVKVTQSSRYLVKRTGEKVFLECVQDMDHENMFWYRQDPGLGLRLIYFSYDVKMKEKGDIPEGYSVSREKKERFSLILESASTNQTSMYLCASSSTRSSIHTGELFFGEGSRLTVL.

The chain has TRBV7-9 and TRBJ2-7; 11 bases are a match to TRBD2. The CDR3 covers 13 residues. The V segment lost 8 bases and the J segment 4 bases; nucleotides outside the gene matches: 4. CDR1 and CDR2 (germline): SEHNR, FQNEAQ (reference sequence). CDR3 residues: CASGTSGRYEQYF. The CDR3 DNA follows: TGTGCCAGCGGGACTAGCGGAAGATACGAGCAGTACTTC.

The chain is built from TRBV6-1 and TRBJ2-5; 8 nucleotides line up with TRBD2. J was trimmed by 0 bases and V by 2 bases; bases with no gene match: 8. Germline CDR1 is MNHNS and CDR2 is SASEGT. The CDR3 runs 17 residues. CDR3 in amino acids: CASSEPRGGRYQETQYF. As DNA, the CDR3 is TGTGCCAGCAGTGAACCGCGTGGCGGGAGGTACCAAGAGACCCAGTACTTC.

The chain uses TRBV5-6 and TRBJ2-7, with 8 bases matching TRBD2. The CDR3 totals 14 residues. With V trimmed by 2 bases and J by 6 bases, 7 bases remained unmatched. Germline V gives CDR1 SGHDT, CDR2 YYEEEE. As DNA, the CDR3 is TGTGCCAGCAGCTTCGGGAGGGCCTGGGGCGAGCAGTACTTC. As protein: CASSFGRAWGEQYF.

Only a few counts were recorded for this clone. The rearrangement links TRBV9 to TRBJ2-1, with 9 bases that match TRBD2. Germline-derived CDR1 and CDR2 are SGDLS and YYNGEE. V shed 0 bases and J 9 bases; nucleotides not matched to a gene: 10. The CDR3 contains 16 residues. The CDR3 DNA reads TGTGCCAGCAGCGTAGCTAGAGTAGCGGGAGTTGGTGAGCAGTTCTTC. Translation gives CASSVARVAGVGEQFF.

This rearrangement joins TRBV28 to TRBJ1-5, with 7 positions matching TRBD1. The CDR3 runs to 13 residues. The germline CDR1 and CDR2 sequences are MDHEN and SYDVKM. V gave up 7 bases and J gave up 5 bases; unmatched junction bases: 5. As DNA, the CDR3 is TGTGCCAGCACCGGTGACAGGGATCAGCCCCAGCATTTT. Protein: CASTGDRDQPQHF. Drawing the rest from reference TRBV28 and TRBJ1-5, the complete variable domain is DVKVTQSSRYLVKRTGEKVFLECVQDMDHENMFWYRQDPGLGLRLIYFSYDVKMKEKGDIPEGYSVSREKKERFSLILESASTNQTSMYLCASTGDRDQPQHFGDGTRLSIL.

The J gene is TRBJ2-3, the V gene TRBV15; the D gene is possibly TRBD2 (8 bases). The CDR3 contains 16 residues. V was shortened by 0 bases and J by 2 bases, with 12 bases between the two germline ends. Germline-derived CDR1 and CDR2 are LNHNV and YYDKDF (reference sequence). This CDR3 reads CATSRDREGATDTQYF. The CDR3 DNA sequence: TGTGCCACCAGCAGAGACCGGGAGGGGGCCACAGATACGCAGTATTTT.

With respect to this clone: The sample holds other DNA sequences that translate to the same CDR3. J is TRBJ1-5 and V is TRBV28, with a weak D call TRBD1 (6 bases). With 4 bases removed from V and 0 bases from J, the gap between germline ends came to 10 bases. The CDR3 contains 15 residues. From germline, CDR1 is MDHEN and CDR2 SYDVKM. The CDR3 nucleotides are TGTGCCAGCAGTTCGCCAGGGGATAGCAATCAGCCCCAGCATTTT. Its protein is CASSSPGDSNQPQHF. Full variable domain (remainder filled in from reference TRBV28 and TRBJ1-5): DVKVTQSSRYLVKRTGEKVFLECVQDMDHENMFWYRQDPGLGLRLIYFSYDVKMKEKGDIPEGYSVSREKKERFSLILESASTNQTSMYLCASSSPGDSNQPQHFGDGTRLSIL.

This clone appeared once. The V gene is TRBV7-9, the J gene TRBJ1-2; 9 positions agree with TRBD1. V lost 2 bases to trimming and J lost 9 bases; unmatched junction nucleotides: 7. Germline CDR1 SEHNR, CDR2 FQNEAQ (reference sequence). The CDR3 covers 14 residues. CDR3 amino acids: CASSLTGQGDSYTF. Here the CDR3 DNA reads TGTGCCAGCAGCTTAACGGGACAGGGTGACAGCTACACCTTC.

The chain combines TRBV30 with TRBJ1-1; TRBD1 aligns across 8 bases. Germline V gene data show CDR1 as GTSNPN and CDR2 as SVGIG (reference sequence). The CDR3 is 13 residues long. The J segment lost 5 bases and the V segment lost 1 base, leaving 3 bases of the junction unmatched. The CDR3 coding sequence is TGTGCCTGGAGTGACAGGGGGTTGACTGAAGCTTTCTTT. It codes for CAWSDRGLTEAFF.

The rearrangement joins TRBV9 to TRBJ2-2, with 14 bases lining up with TRBD2. CDR1 and CDR2 from the germline V gene are SGDLS and YYNGEE. J lost 11 bases, V lost 1 base, and 22 bases had no gene match. The CDR3 is 21 residues long. In nucleotides, the CDR3 is TGTGCCAGCAGCGTATCGCCGACTAGCGGGGGGGGTAATAGTAGGCCCAGAGAGCTGTTTTTT. Translated: CASSVSPTSGGGNSRPRELFF.

The J gene is TRBJ1-2, the V gene TRBV29-1, with D possibly matching TRBD1 (5 bases). Germline CDR1 SQVTM, CDR2 ANQGSEA. V lost 0 bases and J 3 bases, leaving 14 bases between the germline ends. The CDR3 is 15 amino acids. This chain's CDR3 is CSVEDERGLYYGYTF. The CDR3 coding sequence is TGCAGCGTTGAAGATGAAAGGGGCCTTTACTATGGCTACACCTTC.

The chain recombines TRBV5-6 with TRBJ2-5; a possible D gene is TRBD1 (6 bases). The V and J ends lost 0 bases and 2 bases respectively, with 11 bases between them. CDR1 SGHDT and CDR2 YYEEEE come from the germline V gene. This CDR3 contains 15 residues. The CDR3 bases are TGTGCCAGCAGCTTGGCCGGGACACAGCAAGAGACCCAGTACTTC. Its translation is CASSLAGTQQETQYF.